This T cell receptor beta chain is drawn from a study of blood T cells in healthy people across ages. Alongside a J-beta primer mix, a sample-barcoded 5' primer served in a second PCR lasting roughly 6 to 11 cycles. A template-switch adaptor with 12 random nucleotides tagged each cDNA molecule. TCRdb processed the 5' RACE reads anew with MiXCR; each CDR3 protein has one entry. The sample has roughly 1,500,000 distinct CDR3 sequences; 42% are singletons. Per sample, a minimum of 6 million PBMCs were isolated. There are 14 residues in the CDR3. CDR1 GTSNPN and CDR2 SVGIG come from the germline V gene (reference sequence). Trimming took off 7 bases at V and 5 bases at J, with 18 bases between the two ends.

The receptor's source is a woman aged 18 to 35 in good health. The chain recombines TRBV30 with TRBJ2-1; D is possibly TRBD1 or TRBD2 (5 bases each). Sequencing input: blood. CDR3 in amino acids: CAFSIGTTNNEQFF. Written as DNA, the CDR3 is TGTGCCTTCTCGATCGGGACCACAAACAATGAGCAGTTCTTC.